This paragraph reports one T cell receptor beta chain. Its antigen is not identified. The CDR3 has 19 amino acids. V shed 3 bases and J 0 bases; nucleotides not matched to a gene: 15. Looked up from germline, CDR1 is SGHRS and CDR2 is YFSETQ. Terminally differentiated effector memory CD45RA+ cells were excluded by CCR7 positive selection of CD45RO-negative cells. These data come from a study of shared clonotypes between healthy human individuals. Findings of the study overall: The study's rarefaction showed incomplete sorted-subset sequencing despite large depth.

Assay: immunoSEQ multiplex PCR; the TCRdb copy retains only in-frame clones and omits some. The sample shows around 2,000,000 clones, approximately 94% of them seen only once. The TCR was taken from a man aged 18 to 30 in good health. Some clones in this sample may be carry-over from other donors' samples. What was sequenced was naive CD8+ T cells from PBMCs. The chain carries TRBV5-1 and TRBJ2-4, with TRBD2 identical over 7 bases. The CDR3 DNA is TGCGCCAGCAGCTGGGGGGGGACGCCCACTGAACTAGCCAAAAACATTCAGTACTTC. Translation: CASSWGGTPTELAKNIQYF.